This T cell receptor (beta chain) is drawn from a study of molecular identifiers for immune sequencing clone quantification. Bulk libraries came from a prior protocol with listed TCR primers. In TCRdb, the PCR reads were re-called with MiXCR into one record per CDR3 protein. The data hold some 66,000 distinct CDR3 sequences, with approximately 18% observed a single time. Researchers sorted naive CD8 T cells as cells that were CD8+CD4-CCR7+CD45RA+. On this clonotype itself: Its antigen is undetermined.

Looked up from germline, CDR1 is MNHEY and CDR2 is SVGAGI. The CDR3 length is 16 residues. V lost 4 bases and J 7 bases, leaving 22 bases between the germline ends. Study-level results: Molecules of identical TCR sharing a barcode could underestimate highly expanded clone sizes. Reports indicate spiked Jurkat TCR RNA from one cell could be found among roughly 930,000 naive cells.

The sequence was collected from a human donor in good health. Some libraries in this study had Jurkat cell RNA spiked in. The V gene is TRBV6-5, the J gene TRBJ1-2; D gene unclear. The sequencing sample was made of naive CD8+ T cells from blood, with Jurkat cell RNA spiked in. Subset: FACS-sorted CD8+CD4-CCR7+CD45RA+ naive T cells. Written as DNA, the CDR3 is TGTGCCAGCAGTTGGAGTCCGGCGGGCGAGGTGACTGGCTACACCTTC. Its protein product is CASSWSPAGEVTGYTF.